The 20 T cell receptor beta chains presented below share a single source sample, sequenced in a study of blood T cell repertoires in COVID-19. The method was immunoSEQ multiplex PCR; TCRdb's version includes in-frame clones alone and lacks a portion of them. The sample has about 220,000 clones; around four fifths are singletons. Sequencing was done on a sample of peripheral blood. All receptors come from a woman aged 70 to 79 with COVID-19, enrolled during active disease.

This chain connects TRBV21-1 to TRBJ1-2. TRBV21-1 is termed a pseudogene. The CDR3 consists of 15 residues. CDR3 protein: CASSKGVRGIGGYTF. CDR3 DNA sequence: TGTGCCAGCAGCAAAGGGGTCCGGGGGATAGGTGGCTACACCTTC.

This clone was found once. This rearrangement joins TRBV5-1 to TRBJ2-7; D is ambiguous. Germline V lookup: CDR1 SGHRS, CDR2 YFSETQ. The ends were cut back, 0 bases at V and 0 bases at J, with 10 bases in the middle. The CDR3 has 15 amino acids. The CDR3 DNA is TGCGCCAGCAGCTTGGATCAGCCAGGCTCCTACGAGCAGTACTTC. It yields the protein CASSLDQPGSYEQYF. The full variable domain, rest sourced from reference TRBV5-1 and TRBJ2-7, is KAGVTQTPRYLIKTRGQQVTLSCSPISGHRSVSWYQQTPGQGLQFLFEYFSETQRNKGNFPGRFSGRQFSNSRSEMNVSTLELGDSALYLCASSLDQPGSYEQYFGPGTRLTVT.

The V and J genes are TRBV6-4 and TRBJ2-7, with 8 bases lining up with TRBD2. The trim removed 3 bases at V and 0 bases at J, leaving 4 bases unmatched. The CDR3 contains 15 residues. Germline V gives CDR1 MRHNA, CDR2 SNTAGT. This chain's CDR3 is CASSDPSGSSYEQYF. The DNA for the CDR3 is TGTGCCAGCAGTGATCCGAGCGGGAGCTCCTACGAGCAGTACTTC.

The rearrangement links TRBV28 to TRBJ1-5, with unresolved D. The CDR3 loop spans 15 amino acids. Between the trimmed V and J ends, which lost 3 bases and 1 base, there was a span of 10 bases. Germline CDR1 is MDHEN and CDR2 is SYDVKM. CDR3 in amino acids: CASSFRGFSNQPQHF. In nucleotides, the CDR3 is TGTGCCAGCAGTTTTCGGGGTTTCAGCAATCAGCCCCAGCATTTT.

The chain joins TRBV28 to TRBJ2-5; a possible D gene is TRBD2 (6 bases). Trimming took off 3 bases at V and 1 base at J, with 9 bases between the two ends. The CDR3 covers 14 residues. Germline loops: CDR1 MDHEN, CDR2 SYDVKM. The CDR3 DNA reads as TGTGCCAGCAGTTTCGGCGGGGCCCAAGAGACCCAGTACTTC. It is translated as CASSFGGAQETQYF.

The gene calls are TRBV2 and TRBJ2-7; 9 bases are shared with TRBD2. Trimming took 8 bases from V and 9 from J; bases not matched to a gene: 8. The CDR3 spans 12 residues. CDR1 is SNHLY, CDR2 FYNNEI, per germline. CDR3 in amino acids: CASAGDSGGQYF. The DNA of the CDR3 is TGTGCCAGCGCGGGGGATAGCGGGGGGCAGTACTTC. The whole variable domain, filled in from reference TRBV2 and TRBJ2-7, reads EPEVTQTPSHQVTQMGQEVILRCVPISNHLYFYWYRQILGQKVEFLVSFYNNEISEKSEIFDDQFSVERPDGSNFTLKIRSTKLEDSAMYFCASAGDSGGQYFGPGTRLTVT.

This rearrangement joins TRBV10-3 to TRBJ2-1; the D is unclear. The CDR3 is made up of 15 amino acids. V was clipped by 4 bases and J by 2 bases, with 12 bases between them. CDR1 and CDR2 (germline): ENHRY, SYGVKD. CDR3 coding DNA: TGTGCCATCAGTGGGTCCGATAGAACCTACAATGAGCAGTTCTTC. Protein: CAISGSDRTYNEQFF.

A note on this clone: The identical CDR3 is also encoded by other nucleotide sequences in the sample. The rearrangement links TRBV18 to TRBJ1-3, with D tentatively TRBD1 (6 bases). The ends were cut back, 0 bases at V and 2 bases at J, with 8 bases in the middle. The CDR3 consists of 15 residues. From germline, CDR1 is KGHSH and CDR2 LQKENI. The DNA for the CDR3 is TGTGCCAGCTCACCACCGGGGGCGACTGGAAACACCATATATTTT. This encodes CASSPPGATGNTIYF.

The gene calls are TRBV11-2 and TRBJ1-1; possibly TRBD1 for D (5 bases). The CDR3 has 15 amino acids. Looked up from germline, CDR1 is SGHAT and CDR2 is FQNNGV. Trimming cost V 5 bases and J 1 base, with 14 bases left between them. The CDR3 DNA follows: TGTGCCAGCAGCATTGACAGCTCCACGAACACTGAAGCTTTCTTT. It specifies CASSIDSSTNTEAFF.

V is TRBV24-1 and J is TRBJ2-3; perhaps TRBD2 as D (5 bases). From germline, CDR1 is KGHDR and CDR2 SFDVKD. V gave up 1 base and J gave up 1 base, with 11 bases separating them. The CDR3 length is 16 residues. CDR3 bases: TGTGCCACCAGTGATTTAGTCCCCGGGGGCACAGATACGCAGTATTTT. Translated: CATSDLVPGGTDTQYF.

Comments on this clone: Other nucleotide sequences in the sample specify the same CDR3. The gene calls are TRBV9 and TRBJ2-1; D remains unclear. Germline assignment: CDR1 SGDLS and CDR2 YYNGEE. The CDR3 runs to 15 residues. Deletions cut 0 bases from V and 0 bases from J, with 7 bases between. The CDR3 sequence is CASSVGPVSYNEQFF. Here the CDR3 DNA reads TGTGCCAGCAGCGTAGGGCCAGTCTCCTACAATGAGCAGTTCTTC. The variable domain in full, completed from reference TRBV9 and TRBJ2-1, reads DSGVTQTPKHLITATGQRVTLRCSPRSGDLSVYWYQQSLDQGLQFLIQYYNGEERAKGNILERFSAQQFPDLHSELNLSSLELGDSALYFCASSVGPVSYNEQFFGPGTRLTVL.

This chain uses TRBV7-3 with TRBJ1-1; maybe TRBD1 (5 bases). V was shortened by 4 bases and J by 4 bases, with 13 bases between the two germline ends. CDR1 and CDR2 (germline): SGHTA, FQGTGA. The CDR3 spans 14 residues. The DNA of the CDR3 is TGTGCCAGCAGCTCCTCGGGGGGGACCACTGAAGCTTTCTTT. Its translation: CASSSSGGTTEAFF. The whole variable domain, filled in from reference TRBV7-3 and TRBJ1-1, reads GAGVSQTPSNKVTEKGKYVELRCDPISGHTALYWYRQSLGQGPEFLIYFQGTGAADDSGLPNDRFFAVRPEGSVSTLKIQRTERGDSAVYLCASSSSGGTTEAFFGQGTRLTVV.

This chain's CDR3 is CASSVAGTVNNEQFF. For the CDR3, the DNA is TGTGCCAGTAGTGTCGCCGGGACAGTTAACAATGAGCAGTTCTTC. V and J are TRBV19 and TRBJ2-1; TRBD1 matches at 7 bases. The ends lost 5 bases at V and 5 bases at J; junction bases unmatched: 9. The CDR3 has 15 amino acids. Germline CDR1 LNHDA, CDR2 SQIVND (reference sequence).

This chain connects TRBV29-1 to TRBJ1-1; 7 bases are shared with TRBD1. CDR1 and CDR2 (germline): SQVTM, ANQGSEA. CDR3 length: 12 amino acids. Written as DNA, the CDR3 is TGCAGTGGAACGACAGGGAGCACTGAAGCTTTCTTT. Translated: CSGTTGSTEAFF. Full variable domain (outside the CDR3, taken from reference TRBV29-1 and TRBJ1-1): SAVISQKPSRDICQRGTSLTIQCQVDSQVTMMFWYRQQPGQSLTLIATANQGSEATYESGFVIDKFPISRPNLTFSTLTVSNMSPEDSSIYLCSGTTGSTEAFFGQGTRLTVV.

Concerning this clone: In the same sample, other DNA sequences code for this CDR3. V is TRBV12-3 or TRBV12-4 and J is TRBJ1-1; D is possibly TRBD1 (6 bases). The germline V and J ends were trimmed by 6 bases and 4 bases, with 12 bases remaining between them. This CDR3 has 13 residues. This CDR3 reads CASSLGGGTEAFF. In DNA form, the CDR3 reads TGTGCCAGCAGCCTAGGGGGGGGCACTGAAGCTTTCTTT.

The gene calls are TRBV30 and TRBJ1-4, with D perhaps TRBD1 (5 bases). The CDR3 runs to 13 residues. V was trimmed by 2 bases and J by 4 bases, leaving 8 bases between them. CDR1 GTSNPN and CDR2 SVGIG come from the germline V gene (reference sequence). The DNA of the CDR3 is TGTGCCTGGAGTCTTAGGGGTAATGAAAAACTGTTTTTT. Encoded protein: CAWSLRGNEKLFF.

V gene TRBV21-1 combines with J gene TRBJ2-3; no check of the table's D call, TRBD2, against the DNA was made. TRBV21-1 is assigned pseudogene status. The CDR3 contains 14 residues. The chain's CDR3 is CASSKGATTDTQYF. CDR3 nucleotides: TGTGCCAGCAGCAAAGGAGCAACCACAGATACGCAGTATTTT.

The rearrangement joins TRBV18 to TRBJ1-6; 7 positions match TRBD1. Losses at the gene ends were 2 bases for V and 10 bases for J; bases not matched to a gene: 11. The germline CDR1 and CDR2 sequences are KGHSH and LQKENI. The CDR3 contains 16 residues. The CDR3 DNA sequence: TGTGCCAGCTCACCAACTCGTCGGGACAGCGGATCACCCCTCCACTTT. Protein: CASSPTRRDSGSPLHF.

The V call is TRBV5-8, the J call TRBJ1-3; perhaps TRBD1 as D (6 bases). V gave up 3 bases and J gave up 1 base, with 14 bases separating them. This CDR3 has 16 residues. Germline values: CDR1 SGHTS, CDR2 YDEGEE. The CDR3 bases are TGTGCCAGCAGCTCCCAACAGGGCAGGTCTGGAAACACCATATATTTT. As protein: CASSSQQGRSGNTIYF.

This clone was observed a handful of times. This chain connects TRBV7-2 to TRBJ2-1; a weak D match, TRBD1 (6 bases). CDR1 is SGHTA, CDR2 FQGNSA, per germline. The CDR3 spans 16 residues. V lost 1 base and J lost 7, with 17 bases in between. CDR3 bases: TGTGCCAGCAGCTTAGTGAAAACAGGGAAGGGAAATGAGCAGTTCTTC. Translation: CASSLVKTGKGNEQFF.